The T cell receptor (beta chain) described here comes from a study of blood T cell repertoires in COVID-19. Exposed volunteers were people who met a COVID-19 case within 2 weeks before study entry. In germline, CDR1 is SGHDT, CDR2 YYEEEE. CDR3 length equals 16 residues. V shed 4 bases and J 6 bases; nucleotides not matched to a gene: 8. This table comes from immunoSEQ multiplex PCR, and its TCRdb copy is limited to in-frame clones, with some not included. Of about 320,000 clones in the sample, around 85% were seen once. The sequenced sample consisted of PBMCs or T cells enriched from blood (not recorded which). This clonotype was sampled from a woman under 40 who had been exposed to COVID-19. V gene TRBV5-6 combines with J gene TRBJ2-5; 14 bases are a match to TRBD2. The CDR3 loop reads CASSDTGTSGGKTQYF. Here the CDR3 DNA reads TGTGCCAGCAGCGATACCGGGACTAGCGGGGGAAAGACCCAGTACTTC.